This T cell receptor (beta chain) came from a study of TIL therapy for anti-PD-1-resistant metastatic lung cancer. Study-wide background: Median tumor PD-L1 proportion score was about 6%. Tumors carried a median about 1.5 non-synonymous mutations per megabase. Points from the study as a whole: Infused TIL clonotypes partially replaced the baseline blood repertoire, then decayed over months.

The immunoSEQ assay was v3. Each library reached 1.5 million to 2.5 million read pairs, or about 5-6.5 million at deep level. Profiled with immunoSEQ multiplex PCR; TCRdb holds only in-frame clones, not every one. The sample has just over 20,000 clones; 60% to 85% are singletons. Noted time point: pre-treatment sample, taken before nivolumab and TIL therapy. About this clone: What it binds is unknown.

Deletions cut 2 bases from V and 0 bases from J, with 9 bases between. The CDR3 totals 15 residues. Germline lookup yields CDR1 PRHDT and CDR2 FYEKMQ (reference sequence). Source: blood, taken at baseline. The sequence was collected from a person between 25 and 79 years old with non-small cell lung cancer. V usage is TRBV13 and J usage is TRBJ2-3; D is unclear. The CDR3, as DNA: TGTGCCAGCAGCTTAACTCTACCTAGCACAGATACGCAGTATTTT. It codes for CASSLTLPSTDTQYF.